The next 30 T cell receptor beta chains were all read from a single sample in a study of blood T cells in healthy people across ages. It was with a sample-barcoded 5' primer and a J-beta primer mix that a second PCR of roughly 6 to 11 cycles was run. One entry per CDR3 protein results from TCRdb running MiXCR on the 5' RACE reads. The repertoire holds 660,000 or so distinct CDR3 sequences, 58% seen once, with over 35% in the top ten. The material sequenced was blood. Source of these receptors: a man in his sixties in good health.

The chain joins TRBV20-1 to TRBJ2-7, with TRBD1 matching 9 bases. Germline V lookup: CDR1 DFQATT, CDR2 SNEGSKA (reference sequence). The CDR3 consists of 14 residues. Trimming at V came to 4 bases and at J to 2 bases, leaving 6 bases not matched to a gene. The CDR3 sequence is CSATPGQGTYEQYF. CDR3 DNA sequence: TGCAGTGCTACGCCGGGACAGGGAACCTACGAGCAGTACTTC.

The rearrangement joins TRBV3-1 to TRBJ1-4, with D unclear. The CDR3 is 14 residues long. V was pared by 4 bases and J by 5 bases, with 11 bases between. Germline assignment: CDR1 LGHDT and CDR2 YNNKEL (reference sequence). CDR3 sequence reads: CASSPGWGNEKLFF. Here the CDR3 DNA reads TGTGCCAGCAGCCCTGGTTGGGGAAATGAAAAACTGTTTTTT.

The rearrangement links TRBV12-3 or TRBV12-4 to TRBJ2-7; TRBD1 matches 12 bases. V was clipped by 6 bases and J by 8 bases; unmatched bases: 14. This CDR3 contains 16 residues. For the CDR3, the DNA is TGTGCCAGCAGCTGGGGTACCGGGACAGGGGGCACAAAGCAGTACTTC. This sequence encodes CASSWGTGTGGTKQYF.

This clonotype was picked up one time. CDR3 nucleotides: TGTGCCAGCAGCGTCGGCGCGGGAGCCAAAAACATTCAGTACTTC. As protein: CASSVGAGAKNIQYF. The J gene is TRBJ2-4, the V gene TRBV9; D possibly corresponds to TRBD2 (5 bases). In germline, CDR1 is SGDLS, CDR2 YYNGEE. V shed 2 bases and J shed 0 bases, with 9 bases lying between them. This CDR3 is 15 amino acids long.

The chain uses TRBV5-1 and TRBJ2-7; D ambiguous. Germline CDR1 is SGHRS and CDR2 is YFSETQ. There are 12 residues in the CDR3. V lost 3 bases and J lost 4, with 8 bases in between. CDR3 residues: CASSSSKYEQYF. CDR3 DNA sequence: TGCGCCAGCAGCTCATCCAAGTACGAGCAGTACTTC.

The chain carries TRBV6-5 and TRBJ1-1; D not certain. CDR1 MNHEY and CDR2 SVGAGI come from the germline V gene. V was trimmed by 1 base and J by 5 bases, leaving 8 bases between them. The CDR3 runs 13 residues. The CDR3 spells CASSYWVGTEAFF. CDR3 coding DNA: TGTGCCAGCAGTTACTGGGTGGGGACTGAAGCTTTCTTT.

The V gene is TRBV7-2, the J gene TRBJ2-5; D gene ambiguous. Germline-derived CDR1 and CDR2 are SGHTA and FQGNSA. Trimming removed 8 bases at V and 5 bases at J, with 12 bases between. The CDR3 is 12 amino acids. Written as DNA, the CDR3 is TGTGCCAGCCAGCTCCTAGGGGAGACCCAGTACTTC. Its protein product is CASQLLGETQYF.

The chain employs TRBV24-1 and TRBJ2-5, with 8 positions matching TRBD2. The CDR3 runs to 15 residues. The germline gives CDR1 KGHDR, CDR2 SFDVKD. With V trimmed by 3 bases and J by 1 base, 3 bases remained unmatched. CDR3 sequence (DNA): TGTGCCACCAGTGATACTAGCGGTTTCCAAGAGACCCAGTACTTC. Translating gives CATSDTSGFQETQYF.

This chain joins TRBV2 and TRBJ1-2, with 7 positions matching TRBD1. The V gene end was trimmed by 6 bases and the J gene end by 4 bases; junction bases not matched to a gene: 8. This CDR3 comprises 14 residues. Germline values: CDR1 SNHLY, CDR2 FYNNEI. The DNA of the CDR3 is TGTGCCAGCAGACCCCAGGGGGAAATCTATGGCTACACCTTC. Its translation: CASRPQGEIYGYTF.

This chain joins TRBV5-1 and TRBJ2-3; 8 nucleotides agree with TRBD2. J was trimmed by 0 bases and V by 4 bases; bases with no gene match: 7. The CDR3 loop spans 16 amino acids. Germline V CDR1 and CDR2: SGHRS, YFSETQ. Here the CDR3 reads CASSTDLAGSTDTQYF. The CDR3 DNA is TGCGCCAGCAGCACCGATTTAGCGGGGAGCACAGATACGCAGTATTTT.

This sequence joins TRBV12-3 or TRBV12-4 and TRBJ2-6; 8 bases line up with TRBD1. CDR3 size: 15 residues. After removal of 8 bases from V and 2 bases from J, the junction contained 5 bases not matched to a gene. The CDR3 DNA sequence: TGTGCCAGCGGACAGGGAGTAACTGGGGCCAACGTCCTGACTTTC. Amino acids: CASGQGVTGANVLTF.

In regard to this clonotype: A junction end diverges from the germline sequence, so it may reflect a read error. The V gene is TRBV18, the J gene TRBJ2-1, with 7 nucleotides matching TRBD2. The CDR3 consists of 13 residues. The germline CDR1 and CDR2 sequences are KGHSH and LQKENI. CDR3 protein: CASSPGDYHEQFF. In nucleotides, the CDR3 is TGCGCCAGCTCACCGGGGGACTACCATGAGCAGTTCTTC.

The rearrangement joins TRBV6-4 to TRBJ2-3; D might be TRBD2 (5 bases). This CDR3 has 14 amino acids. Germline loops: CDR1 MRHNA, CDR2 SNTAGT. Trimming left V 6 bases short and J 5 bases short, with 15 bases between. CDR3 residues: CASSPLDGVDTQYF. The CDR3 coding sequence is TGTGCCAGCAGCCCCTTGGACGGGGTAGATACGCAGTATTTT.

The chain has TRBV3-1 and TRBJ2-5, with 9 nucleotides matching TRBD1. The CDR3 sequence is 14 residues long. Germline CDR1 is LGHDT and CDR2 is YNNKEL (reference sequence). V gave up 0 bases and J gave up 7 bases; unmatched junction bases: 3. DNA for the CDR3: TGTGCCAGCAGCCAAGATGCGACAGGGGGGACCCAGTACTTC. This sequence encodes CASSQDATGGTQYF.

V is TRBV7-9 and J is TRBJ1-5; D ambiguous. This CDR3 region has 14 residues. Trimming removed 5 bases from V and 4 bases from J, with 12 bases in between. Per germline, CDR1 SEHNR and CDR2 FQNEAQ (reference sequence). The CDR3 nucleotides read TGTGCCAGCAGCCCCCAGGACGGGAATCAGCCCCAGCATTTT. As protein: CASSPQDGNQPQHF.

This rearrangement joins TRBV4-1 to TRBJ1-5; 7 bases are shared with TRBD1. This CDR3 is built from 15 residues. Unmatched junction bases numbered 6, after V lost 1 base and J lost 6 bases. Germline V gene lookup returns CDR1 MGHRA and CDR2 YSYEKL. CDR3 sequence: CASSQGQGQVQPQHF. Written as DNA, the CDR3 is TGCGCCAGCAGCCAAGGACAGGGTCAGGTTCAGCCCCAGCATTTT.

The chain is built from TRBV20-1 and TRBJ1-2, with D maybe TRBD1 (6 bases). The length of the CDR3 is 14 residues. Trimming shortened V by 6 bases and J by 3 bases, and 17 bases separated the two germline ends. Germline V gives CDR1 DFQATT, CDR2 SNEGSKA (reference sequence). The CDR3 DNA is TGCAGTGCCCGGCCCGGGGGCGAAGACTATGGCTACACCTTC. Amino acid sequence: CSARPGGEDYGYTF.

This chain uses TRBV20-1 with TRBJ2-3; 9 bases are shared with TRBD2. This CDR3 has 14 residues. J gave up 0 bases and V 6 bases, and 4 bases lay outside the gene matches. Germline V CDR1 and CDR2: DFQATT, SNEGSKA (reference sequence). The CDR3 spells CSAPGTSSTDTQYF. The CDR3 DNA reads TGCAGTGCCCCCGGGACTAGCAGCACAGATACGCAGTATTTT.

In regard to this clonotype: Just one base apart from a much larger clone, this may be a read error. This rearrangement joins TRBV12-3 or TRBV12-4 to TRBJ2-3; D uncertain. The CDR3 has 15 amino acids. CDR3: CASSLGGVSTDAQYF. DNA for the CDR3: TGTGCCAGCAGTTTAGGTGGCGTAAGCACAGATGCGCAGTATTTT.

The chain links TRBV7-2 to TRBJ2-5; 11 bases are shared with TRBD2. Germline assignment: CDR1 SGHTA and CDR2 FQGNSA. This CDR3 spans 16 amino acids. With 4 bases clipped from V and 7 bases from J, the junction kept 11 bases outside the gene matches. DNA for the CDR3: TGTGCCAGCAGCTCTCCGACTAGCGGGGAAATCTGGACCCAGTACTTC. Protein: CASSSPTSGEIWTQYF.

V and J are TRBV12-3 or TRBV12-4 and TRBJ2-3; D might be TRBD2 (6 bases). The CDR3 is 14 residues long. V was clipped by 6 bases and J by 2 bases, with 12 bases between them. The CDR3 loop is CASRASADTDTQYF. The CDR3 coding sequence is TGTGCCAGCAGGGCTAGCGCGGACACAGATACGCAGTATTTT.

This clonotype was recorded many times. The chain is built from TRBV29-1 and TRBJ2-1, with a weak D call TRBD2 (7 bases). CDR1 and CDR2 from the germline V gene are SQVTM and ANQGSEA. V dropped 6 bases and J dropped 8 bases, with 20 bases sitting between them. The CDR3 has 14 amino acids. Written as DNA, the CDR3 is TGCAGCGTGGGCCGGGGGGCGAGGTACGATGAGCAGTTCTTC. Translated, it gives CSVGRGARYDEQFF.

This clonotype was observed at least ten times. V usage is TRBV2 and J usage is TRBJ2-5; no reliable D call. The V gene's germline CDR1 is SNHLY and CDR2 FYNNEI. The CDR3 runs 11 residues. The germline V and J ends were trimmed by 4 bases and 9 bases, with 9 bases remaining between them. The CDR3 nucleotides read TGTGCCAGCAGTGTCCGCGGAGCCCAGTACTTC. The encoded protein is CASSVRGAQYF.

The rearrangement uses TRBV7-8 and TRBJ1-2; 7 positions match TRBD1. The germline CDR1 and CDR2 sequences are SGHVS and FQNEAQ. The CDR3 length is 20 residues. V was pared by 1 base and J by 0 bases, with 17 bases of the junction left unmatched. CDR3 coding DNA: TGTGCCAGCAGCTTAGTAGTACCCGTTAATCCAGGGACAGCTAACTATGGCTACACCTTC. Translating gives CASSLVVPVNPGTANYGYTF.

The V call is TRBV5-6, the J call TRBJ2-1; TRBD1 matches at 7 bases. The CDR3 sequence is 15 residues long. J lost 2 bases, V lost 3 bases, and 5 bases had no gene match. The germline CDR1 and CDR2 sequences are SGHDT and YYEEEE. CDR3 DNA: TGTGCCAGCAGCTCAGGACAGGAGCCCTACAATGAGCAGTTCTTC. Translated: CASSSGQEPYNEQFF.

This clonotype was counted a few times. This rearrangement joins TRBV20-1 to TRBJ1-2; D gene unclear. The germline V gene encodes CDR1 DFQATT and CDR2 SNEGSKA (reference sequence). CDR3 length equals 12 residues. The CDR3 spells CSLQWTNYGYTF. The CDR3 bases are TGCAGCCTCCAGTGGACCAACTATGGCTACACCTTC.

The J gene is TRBJ1-1, the V gene TRBV20-1; D remains unclear. Trimming shortened V by 6 bases and J by 4 bases, and 12 bases separated the two germline ends. Germline values: CDR1 DFQATT, CDR2 SNEGSKA (reference sequence). The CDR3 totals 12 residues. The CDR3: CSAYPGRTEAFF. In nucleotides, the CDR3 is TGCAGTGCCTATCCGGGTCGCACTGAAGCTTTCTTT.

The chain uses TRBV7-2 and TRBJ1-6; 7 positions match TRBD1. Germline V CDR1 and CDR2: SGHTA, FQGNSA. V shed 0 bases and J 9 bases; nucleotides not matched to a gene: 5. This CDR3 contains 15 residues. The DNA of the CDR3 is TGTGCCAGCAGCTTAGCGACAGGGAGCATTTCACCCCTCCACTTT. It yields the protein CASSLATGSISPLHF. Looking up the rest from reference TRBV7-2 and TRBJ1-6 gives the full variable domain: GAGVSQSPSNKVTEKGKDVELRCDPISGHTALYWYRQSLGQGLEFLIYFQGNSAPDKSGLPSDRFSAERTGGSVSTLTIQRTQQEDSAVYLCASSLATGSISPLHFGNGTRLTVT.

Remarks on this clonotype: Germline and junction disagree at one end, which may indicate a read error. The V and J genes are TRBV20-1 and TRBJ1-2, with TRBD1 as a possible D gene (5 bases). Germline lookup yields CDR1 DFQATT and CDR2 SNEGSKA (reference sequence). The CDR3 has 14 residues. CDR3 sequence: CSASPGGGHYGYTF. The CDR3 region has the DNA TGTAGTGCTAGCCCCGGGGGAGGGCACTATGGCTACACCTTC.

The chain has TRBV11-2 and TRBJ1-5, with D hard to call. CDR3 length equals 14 residues. V was trimmed by 1 base and J by 5 bases, leaving 9 bases between them. Germline lookup yields CDR1 SGHAT and CDR2 FQNNGV. The DNA for the CDR3 is TGTGCCAGCAGCTTAGGGTGGAGGGATCAGCCCCAGCATTTT. Translated: CASSLGWRDQPQHF.